This is a list of T cell receptor beta chains from one sample in a study of cytomegalovirus exposure and HLA in healthy donors. The data were produced by immunoSEQ multiplex PCR, yet TCRdb's version contains in-frame clones alone and is incomplete. This sample carries about 200,000 clones, 70% to 80% of them seen once, and the ten largest clones take about 0.37%. What was sequenced was PBMCs. Every receptor here comes from a male donor in good health and CMV-seropositive. Both conserved end residues are part of each CDR3. The order of the fields is V gene, J gene, clone size, D gene, CDR3 protein, CDR3 DNA. D genes are given only for firm matches. Clone sizes are given selectively: once, few, many, or a class where the clone is expanded.

TRBV4-2	TRBJ1-2	.	.	CASSPQGIDGYTF	TGTGCCAGCAGCCCCCAGGGGATAGATGGCTACACCTTC
TRBV4-3	TRBJ2-2	.	.	CASSQDSVDSGELFF	TGCGCCAGCAGCCAAGACAGTGTGGACTCCGGGGAGCTGTTTTTT
TRBV7-2	TRBJ1-1	once	.	CASSLVGANTEAFF	TGTGCCAGCAGCTTAGTGGGAGCGAACACTGAAGCTTTCTTT
TRBV25-1	TRBJ1-2	.	.	CASSDILGYTF	TGTGCCAGCAGTGATATATTAGGCTACACCTTC
TRBV4-1	TRBJ2-5	.	.	CASSQDPSLVWTQYF	TGCGCCAGCAGCCAAGATCCCTCTCTCGTGTGGACCCAGTACTTC
TRBV2	TRBJ1-2	.	.	CASSRDIEGYTF	TGTGCCAGCAGCCGGGACATTGAGGGCTACACCTTC
TRBV6-6	TRBJ1-5	few	TRBD1	CASRGQGGNQPQHF	TGTGCCAGCCGGGGACAGGGCGGCAATCAGCCCCAGCATTTT
TRBV5-1	TRBJ2-5	.	.	CASSFSQETQYF	TGCGCCAGCAGCTTCAGCCAAGAGACCCAGTACTTC
TRBV7-9	TRBJ2-7	.	.	CASSLSQGRSYEQYF	TGTGCCAGCAGCTTATCACAGGGCCGTTCCTACGAGCAGTACTTC
TRBV12-5	TRBJ2-2	.	.	CASGTGNTGELFF	TGTGCTAGTGGGACAGGAAACACCGGGGAGCTGTTTTTT
TRBV19	TRBJ2-7	once	TRBD2	CASSIKPGGSSYEQYF	TGTGCCAGTAGTATAAAGCCGGGGGGAAGCTCCTACGAGCAGTACTTC
TRBV6-5	TRBJ2-2	.	.	CATHGVYTGELFF	TGTGCCACCCACGGAGTCTACACCGGGGAGCTGTTTTTT
TRBV5-4	TRBJ2-2	few	.	CASSLRGGTGELFF	TGTGCCAGCAGCTTACGTGGGGGGACCGGGGAGCTGTTTTTT
TRBV27	TRBJ2-7	once	.	CASRSPLTTYEQYF	TGTGCCAGCAGGAGCCCCCTGACAACCTACGAGCAGTACTTC
TRBV9	TRBJ2-4	.	.	CASSVQGGAKNIQYF	TGTGCCAGCAGCGTACAGGGTGGGGCCAAAAACATTCAGTACTTC
TRBV7-2	TRBJ2-3	.	TRBD1	CASSLQGARDTQYF	TGTGCCAGCAGCTTACAGGGGGCCAGAGATACGCAGTATTTT
TRBV5-4	TRBJ2-1	.	.	CASSLTSDHNEQFF	TGTGCCAGCAGCTTGACTAGTGACCACAATGAGCAGTTCTTC
TRBV7-9	TRBJ2-5	.	TRBD1	CASSHRDREEETQYF	TGTGCCAGCAGCCACCGGGACAGGGAGGAAGAGACCCAGTACTTC
TRBV7-9	TRBJ1-4	.	.	CASSFFLESREKLFF	TGTGCCAGCAGCTTTTTTCTCGAGAGTCGGGAAAAACTGTTTTTT
TRBV5-4	TRBJ1-1	.	.	CASTFPGPNTEAFF	TGTGCCAGCACCTTCCCTGGGCCCAACACTGAAGCTTTCTTT